Each of the 27 T cell receptor beta chains below was sequenced from the same sample in a study of cytomegalovirus exposure and HLA in healthy donors. This PCR relied on a set of 60 Vbeta primers and 13 Jbeta primers. Sequenced by immunoSEQ multiplex PCR; TCRdb stores in-frame clones only, minus some. The table records over 150,000 clones, around 84% of them present only once. Material: PBMCs. The receptors were sampled from a girl aged 2-10 years in good health and CMV-seropositive.

The V call is TRBV2, the J call TRBJ2-1; 8 bases match TRBD1. CDR3 length: 19 amino acids. J lost 2 bases, V lost 6 bases, and 18 bases had no gene match. CDR1 SNHLY and CDR2 FYNNEI come from the germline V gene. The chain's CDR3 is CASRRPRQGMEPTYNEQFF. CDR3 sequence (DNA): TGTGCCAGCAGGAGGCCCCGACAGGGGATGGAACCAACCTACAATGAGCAGTTCTTC.

The V gene is TRBV7-2, the J gene TRBJ2-1, with TRBD2 matching 8 bases. The CDR3 length is 17 residues. The J segment lost 7 bases and the V segment lost 5 bases, leaving 16 bases of the junction unmatched. Germline lookup yields CDR1 SGHTA and CDR2 FQGNSA. In DNA, the CDR3 is TGTGCCAGCAGCGAATCCATAGCGGGGAGACCTCGAAATGAGCAGTTCTTC. Translated, it gives CASSESIAGRPRNEQFF. Combining the CDR3 with reference TRBV7-2 and TRBJ2-1 gives the whole variable domain GAGVSQSPSNKVTEKGKDVELRCDPISGHTALYWYRQSLGQGLEFLIYFQGNSAPDKSGLPSDRFSAERTGGSVSTLTIQRTQQEDSAVYLCASSESIAGRPRNEQFFGPGTRLTVL.

The gene calls are TRBV4-1 and TRBJ2-5; 7 bases are a match to TRBD2. V lost 3 bases, J lost 5 bases, and 6 bases stayed unmatched. CDR1 is MGHRA and CDR2 is YSYEKL in the germline V gene. The CDR3 sequence is 14 residues long. CDR3 nucleotide sequence: TGCGCCAGCAGCCACACTAGCGAGGGGGAGACCCAGTACTTC. Protein: CASSHTSEGETQYF.

Here the CDR3 reads CASKGNNEQFF. In DNA form, the CDR3 reads TGTGCCAGCAAGGGGAACAATGAGCAGTTCTTC. V is TRBV2 and J is TRBJ2-1; the D gene is possibly TRBD1 (5 bases). The V gene's germline CDR1 is SNHLY and CDR2 FYNNEI. The CDR3 sequence is 11 residues long. The germline V and J ends were trimmed by 7 bases and 5 bases, with 6 bases remaining between them.

The chain is built from TRBV5-1 and TRBJ1-3, with D perhaps TRBD1 (6 bases). Looked up from germline, CDR1 is SGHRS and CDR2 is YFSETQ. With 5 bases removed from V and 2 bases from J, the gap between germline ends came to 14 bases. CDR3 length: 15 residues. As DNA, the CDR3 is TGCGCCAGCAGGGAGAGGGGGGGAGCTGGAAACACCATATATTTT. As protein: CASRERGGAGNTIYF.

V gene TRBV5-1 combines with J gene TRBJ2-2; perhaps TRBD1 as D (5 bases). The CDR3 length is 15 residues. Germline values: CDR1 SGHRS, CDR2 YFSETQ. Trimming cost V 3 bases and J 0 bases, with 9 bases left between them. CDR3 in DNA: TGCGCCAGCAGCTCAGGACAACCGAACACCGGGGAGCTGTTTTTT. The encoded protein is CASSSGQPNTGELFF. The full variable domain, completed using reference TRBV5-1 and TRBJ2-2, is KAGVTQTPRYLIKTRGQQVTLSCSPISGHRSVSWYQQTPGQGLQFLFEYFSETQRNKGNFPGRFSGRQFSNSRSEMNVSTLELGDSALYLCASSSGQPNTGELFFGEGSRLTVL.

The chain recombines TRBV18 with TRBJ1-6, with 7 bases aligning to TRBD1. CDR3 length: 14 amino acids. V gave up 6 bases and J gave up 8 bases; unmatched junction bases: 7. Per germline, CDR1 KGHSH and CDR2 LQKENI. The CDR3 sequence: CASSPGTDYSPLHF. CDR3 sequence (DNA): TGTGCCAGCTCCCCTGGGACAGACTATTCACCCCTCCACTTT.

This chain uses TRBV5-1 with TRBJ2-4, with 7 bases that match TRBD2. Germline CDR1 and CDR2: SGHRS and YFSETQ. V lost 4 bases to trimming and J lost 8 bases; unmatched junction nucleotides: 9. This CDR3 has 14 residues. This CDR3 reads CASSLRTSSDIQYF. In DNA, the CDR3 is TGCGCCAGCAGCCTGCGGACTAGTTCAGACATTCAGTACTTC.

Written as DNA, the CDR3 is TGTGCCAGTAGTATATCGGCCCCCGGGGAGCAGTTCTTC. Its translation is CASSISAPGEQFF. This chain connects TRBV19 to TRBJ2-1; D is unresolved. This CDR3 has 13 amino acids. V was pared by 2 bases and J by 10 bases, with 12 bases between. Germline assignment: CDR1 LNHDA and CDR2 SQIVND (reference sequence). Full variable domain (rest looked up from reference TRBV19 and TRBJ2-1): DGGITQSPKYLFRKEGQNVTLSCEQNLNHDAMYWYRQDPGQGLRLIYYSQIVNDFQKGDIAEGYSVSREKKESFPLTVTSAQKNPTAFYLCASSISAPGEQFFGPGTRLTVL.

This clone was found once. This sequence joins TRBV5-1 and TRBJ2-3; 10 positions match TRBD2. The V gene's germline CDR1 is SGHRS and CDR2 YFSETQ. V was clipped by 3 bases and J by 6 bases; unmatched bases: 4. The CDR3 is 14 residues long. CDR3 in DNA: TGCGCCAGCAGCTGGGGACTAGCGACGGATACGCAGTATTTT. This codes for CASSWGLATDTQYF.

The chain joins TRBV6-6 to TRBJ2-1, with TRBD2 identical over 7 bases. Trimming cost V 7 bases and J 8 bases; bases outside gene matches: 5. CDR1 and CDR2 (germline): MNHNY, SVGAGI (reference sequence). The CDR3 consists of 12 residues. CDR3 region: CASNLRGDEQFF. The CDR3 DNA sequence: TGTGCCAGCAATTTACGGGGGGATGAGCAGTTCTTC.

This clone was counted once. The CDR3 DNA reads as TGTGCCAGCAGTCCCCTTTCAGATACGCAGTATTTT. Translation: CASSPLSDTQYF. The chain joins TRBV28 to TRBJ2-3; D unclear. Germline V gene lookup returns CDR1 MDHEN and CDR2 SYDVKM. The CDR3 consists of 12 residues. V lost 5 bases to trimming and J lost 4 bases, with 7 bases between them.

The CDR3, as DNA: TGTGCCAGCAGCTATCGACTAGCGGGGGGGCGCTACAATGAGCAGTTCTTC. This encodes CASSYRLAGGRYNEQFF. This chain uses TRBV9 with TRBJ2-1; TRBD2 aligns across 14 bases. From germline, CDR1 is SGDLS and CDR2 YYNGEE. V was clipped by 4 bases and J by 3 bases; unmatched bases: 6. The length of the CDR3 is 17 residues.

The table lists this clone with a few counts. This chain links TRBV6-1 with TRBJ1-1; TRBD1 agrees at 7 bases. The CDR3 has 14 amino acids. From germline, CDR1 is MNHNS and CDR2 SASEGT. Unmatched junction bases numbered 9, after V lost 11 bases and J lost 0 bases. The CDR3 DNA sequence: TGTGCCGACAGGGTCAGATGGGTGAACACTGAAGCTTTCTTT. Protein: CADRVRWVNTEAFF.

This chain uses TRBV4-1 with TRBJ1-3, with TRBD1 matching 7 bases. Germline loops: CDR1 MGHRA, CDR2 YSYEKL. V gave up 4 bases and J gave up 7 bases; unmatched junction bases: 10. This CDR3 comprises 15 residues. The DNA for the CDR3 is TGCGCCAGCAGCCCGATTCGGACAGGACGGAACACCATATATTTT. It encodes CASSPIRTGRNTIYF.

This chain uses TRBV6-5 with TRBJ2-7; a weak D match, TRBD2 (5 bases). Germline V lookup: CDR1 MNHEY, CDR2 SVGAGI. The CDR3 has 13 residues. V lost 6 bases and J lost 4, with 13 bases in between. CDR3 region: CASRPKGLYEQYF. Here the CDR3 DNA reads TGTGCCAGCAGACCAAAAGGACTGTACGAGCAGTACTTC.

The rearrangement links TRBV10-3 to TRBJ1-1; TRBD1 matches at 10 bases. The CDR3 sequence is 15 residues long. CDR1 and CDR2 (germline): ENHRY, SYGVKD. V lost 6 bases and J lost 6; bases outside the gene matches: 10. This chain's CDR3 is CAIRGTGVLRAEAFF. Written as DNA, the CDR3 is TGTGCCATCAGGGGGACAGGGGTATTAAGGGCTGAAGCTTTCTTT.

This sequence joins TRBV4-1 and TRBJ1-1; D unclear. Germline CDR1 MGHRA, CDR2 YSYEKL. CDR3 length equals 15 residues. Trimming took 4 bases from V and 10 from J, leaving 22 bases between them. The DNA of the CDR3 is TGCGCCAGCAGCCGGGGAGGCTTGGCGGATAAGGGAGCTTTCTTT. Translating gives CASSRGGLADKGAFF.

This clone appeared a few times. The chain carries TRBV10-1 and TRBJ1-1; no clear D. Between the trimmed V and J ends, which lost 4 bases and 4 bases, there was a span of 16 bases. The germline V gene encodes CDR1 WNHNN and CDR2 SYGVQD (reference sequence). This CDR3 contains 15 residues. The CDR3: CASSATGRAGTEAFF. The CDR3 DNA is TGCGCCAGCAGTGCCACTGGACGGGCGGGCACTGAAGCTTTCTTT.

This chain uses TRBV23-1 with TRBJ2-3; TRBD2 matches 9 bases. TRBV23-1 is placed among ORFs of uncertain function. J gave up 3 bases and V 6 bases, and 4 bases lay outside the gene matches. CDR3 size: 14 residues. The CDR3 here is CASSGTSPTDTQYF. The CDR3 DNA reads TGCGCCAGCAGCGGGACTAGCCCGACAGATACGCAGTATTTT.

This chain's CDR3 is CATSKYSGSRNHEQYF. CDR3 coding DNA: TGTGCCACCAGCAAGTACAGCGGGAGTAGAAACCACGAGCAGTACTTC. The chain recombines TRBV15 with TRBJ2-7, with 8 bases identical to TRBD2. The CDR3 sequence is 16 residues long. J lost 5 bases, V lost 4 bases, and 13 bases had no gene match. CDR1 LNHNV and CDR2 YYDKDF come from the germline V gene (reference sequence).

The chain joins TRBV5-4 to TRBJ2-1; 11 bases agree with TRBD2. The length of the CDR3 is 15 residues. Germline V gene data show CDR1 as SGHNT and CDR2 as YYREEE (reference sequence). J gave up 12 bases and V 0 bases, and 8 bases lay outside the gene matches. This CDR3 reads CASSLEGSGGAWQFF. The DNA of the CDR3 is TGTGCCAGCAGCTTGGAGGGTAGCGGGGGGGCGTGGCAGTTCTTC.

This chain connects TRBV6-1 to TRBJ1-5; no clear D. V lost 1 base and J 3 bases, leaving 7 bases between the germline ends. This CDR3 comprises 14 residues. Germline assignment: CDR1 MNHNS and CDR2 SASEGT. The CDR3 loop is CASSEGHTNQPQHF. The DNA of the CDR3 is TGTGCCAGCAGTGAAGGTCACACCAATCAGCCCCAGCATTTT.

The J gene is TRBJ2-2, the V gene TRBV2; TRBD2 matches 10 bases. The CDR3 length is 17 residues. J was trimmed by 7 bases and V by 7 bases; bases with no gene match: 15. The germline V gene encodes CDR1 SNHLY and CDR2 FYNNEI. CDR3 in amino acids: CASTQRVGLAEVGELFF. CDR3 nucleotide sequence: TGTGCCAGCACCCAGCGTGTCGGACTAGCGGAGGTCGGGGAGCTGTTTTTT.

The chain joins TRBV6-6 to TRBJ1-2, with 8 nucleotides matching TRBD1. Germline V lookup: CDR1 MNHNY, CDR2 SVGAGI (reference sequence). V was clipped by 0 bases and J by 3 bases; unmatched bases: 6. CDR3 length: 16 residues. The CDR3 DNA reads as TGTGCCAGCAGTTACTCTGGGGCAGGGGGCGACTATGGCTACACCTTC. It codes for CASSYSGAGGDYGYTF.

The genes are TRBV16 and TRBJ1-4; TRBD1 aligns across 7 bases. V lost 4 bases, J lost 4 bases, and 6 bases stayed unmatched. Germline V gene data show CDR1 as KGHSY and CDR2 as FQNENV. The CDR3 length is 15 residues. The CDR3 sequence is CASSRSGQLNEKLFF. In DNA form, the CDR3 reads TGTGCCAGCAGCCGATCGGGACAGCTTAATGAAAAACTGTTTTTT.

J is TRBJ1-2 and V is TRBV5-1; no clear D. V was cut by 0 bases and J by 1 base, with 10 bases left in between. The CDR3 is 15 residues long. Germline CDR1 and CDR2: SGHRS and YFSETQ. The chain's CDR3 is CASSLDLVSNYGYTF. The CDR3 bases are TGCGCCAGCAGCTTGGATCTGGTTAGTAACTATGGCTACACCTTC.